This T cell receptor beta chain derives from a study of monozygotic twins with inflammatory bowel disease. TCRdb reprocessed the 5' RACE reads, with one entry per CDR3 protein and no DNA. The sample's table shows 150,000 to 200,000 distinct CDR3 sequences. The sequenced material came from blood. This TCR was sampled from a human donor with ulcerative colitis or Crohn's disease, or a healthy co-twin of an affected twin (not recorded which).

The CDR3 sequence is CASSLGTGKYEQYF. The chain is built from TRBV7-9 and TRBJ2-7; TCRdb's D call, TRBD1, is unchecked because there is no DNA. In germline, CDR1 is SEHNR, CDR2 FQNEAQ (reference sequence). The CDR3 has 14 amino acids.